The rows below give T cell receptor beta chains drawn from one sample of a study of cytomegalovirus exposure and HLA in healthy donors. Profiling relied on immunoSEQ multiplex PCR, and the TCRdb table lists in-frame clones only, not all of them. Altogether 210,000 or so clones are present, about three quarters being singletons, with the ten largest covering around 1.7%. Sequenced: PBMCs. These receptors were collected from a man aged 18 to 35 in good health and CMV-seronegative. The CDR3 runs from the conserved cysteine through the conserved F or W.

TRBV27	TRBJ1-1	CASSLFRENTEAFF
TRBV9	TRBJ1-1	CASSPHSGGVANTEAFF
TRBV10-3	TRBJ1-1	CAISESLGQGNTEAFF
TRBV6-5	TRBJ2-7	CASSPDGTYEQYF
TRBV30	TRBJ1-3	CAWIPGTRSSTIYF
TRBV6-6	TRBJ1-5	CASILVQGQPQHF
TRBV19	TRBJ2-2	CASSVTRENTGELFF
TRBV18	TRBJ2-2	CASSPQTGTGAGELFF
TRBV6-5	TRBJ1-4	CASTGPLNEKLFF
TRBV7-3	TRBJ2-1	CASSLRAGVYNEQFF
TRBV28	TRBJ2-7	CASSLQGYEQYF